This TCR beta chain came from a study of shared clonotypes between healthy human individuals. Study summary: In total, the donors were two women and a few men aged 18 to 49.

The CDR3 runs 13 residues. Per the germline V gene, CDR1 is SGHTA and CDR2 is FQGNSA. V was clipped by 3 bases and J by 0 bases, with 5 bases between them. Sequencing was at deep level. Authors' processing steps: ImmunoSEQ output lacked quality scores and full-length reads, limiting matched filtering. Here immunoSEQ multiplex PCR was the method, and the copy in TCRdb shows in-frame clones only, minus some. V and J calls and clone size follow that table, whereas D and trimming were derived from the DNA. There are some 510,000 clones in the sample; approximately 79% occur only once, and about an eighth lies in the top ten.

The sequence was obtained from a woman between 40 and 50 years old in good health. Some clones in this sample may be carry-over from other donors' samples. Material: PBMCs. V gene TRBV7-2 combines with J gene TRBJ2-5; D may be TRBD2 (5 bases). DNA of the CDR3: TGTGCCAGCAGCTTGGACTACCAAGAGACCCAGTACTTC. Translating it yields CASSLDYQETQYF.